These T cell receptor beta chains were read from a single sample in a study of T cell clones after liver transplantation. TCRdb's copy holds only in-frame clones and misses some; the assay was immunoSEQ multiplex PCR. The top ten hold roughly 22% of the sample, which has approximately 9,300 clones, around 72% seen once. Sequenced material: CD8+ T cells from blood, taken at the 15-month timepoint. The origin of the receptors is a human patient who received a liver transplant. Some T cells may be supplied by the graft donor. The CDR3 runs from the conserved cysteine through the conserved F or W. D genes are given only for firm matches. The size of a clone is reported for some rows only, either as once, few or many, or as a class for expanded clones.

clone_size: .; v_call: TRBV5-5; j_call: TRBJ2-7; d_call: .; cdr3_aa: CASSFGGGGWEQYF; cdr3_nt: TGTGCCAGCAGCTTCGGAGGGGGTGGTTGGGAGCAGTACTTC
clone_size: .; v_call: TRBV7-2; j_call: TRBJ2-3; d_call: .; cdr3_aa: CASNTGFADTQYF; cdr3_nt: TGTGCCAGCAATACAGGGTTCGCAGATACGCAGTATTTT
clone_size: .; v_call: TRBV13; j_call: TRBJ2-7; d_call: .; cdr3_aa: CASSLGTGPGREQYF; cdr3_nt: TGTGCCAGCAGCTTAGGCACCGGACCCGGACGGGAGCAGTACTTC
clone_size: .; v_call: TRBV19; j_call: TRBJ2-1; d_call: .; cdr3_aa: CASSIGLRGYEQFF; cdr3_nt: TGTGCCAGTAGTATAGGTCTGAGGGGGTATGAGCAGTTCTTC
clone_size: .; v_call: TRBV4-3; j_call: TRBJ2-6; d_call: .; cdr3_aa: CASSQEEGSGANVLTF; cdr3_nt: TGCGCCAGCAGCCAAGAAGAGGGTTCTGGGGCCAACGTCCTGACTTTC
clone_size: few; v_call: TRBV19; j_call: TRBJ2-4; d_call: .; cdr3_aa: CASSTTPGHHPLAKNIQYF; cdr3_nt: TGTGCCAGTAGTACGACACCGGGACACCATCCGCTAGCCAAAAACATTCAGTACTTC
clone_size: .; v_call: TRBV11-2; j_call: TRBJ2-1; d_call: TRBD1; cdr3_aa: CASSLRDRPYNEQFF; cdr3_nt: TGTGCCAGCAGCCTCCGGGACAGACCCTACAATGAGCAGTTCTTC
clone_size: .; v_call: TRBV28; j_call: TRBJ2-1; d_call: TRBD1; cdr3_aa: CASSQGDRLYNEQFF; cdr3_nt: TGTGCCAGCAGTCAGGGGGACAGACTCTACAATGAGCAGTTCTTC
clone_size: .; v_call: TRBV10-2; j_call: TRBJ1-5; d_call: TRBD1; cdr3_aa: CASSGTGRTQPQHF; cdr3_nt: TGCGCCAGCAGTGGGACAGGGAGGACTCAGCCCCAGCATTTT
clone_size: .; v_call: TRBV5-1; j_call: TRBJ2-7; d_call: TRBD1; cdr3_aa: CASSLGQGAYEQYF; cdr3_nt: TGCGCCAGCAGCTTGGGACAGGGGGCCTACGAGCAGTACTTC
clone_size: .; v_call: TRBV25-1; j_call: TRBJ2-1; d_call: .; cdr3_aa: CASSESTLHEQFF; cdr3_nt: TGTGCCAGCAGTGAGTCGACTCTGCATGAGCAGTTCTTC
clone_size: once; v_call: TRBV6-5; j_call: TRBJ2-1; d_call: TRBD1; cdr3_aa: CASSSRGYYNEQFF; cdr3_nt: TGTGCCAGCAGTTCCAGGGGGTATTACAATGAGCAGTTCTTC
clone_size: medium-sized; v_call: TRBV7-2; j_call: TRBJ2-2; d_call: .; cdr3_aa: CASSFPTGELFF; cdr3_nt: TGTGCCAGCAGCTTTCCGACCGGGGAGCTGTTTTTT
clone_size: .; v_call: TRBV28; j_call: TRBJ2-1; d_call: TRBD1; cdr3_aa: CASSPPFSQGARYNEQFF; cdr3_nt: TGTGCCAGCAGTCCCCCTTTTTCACAGGGGGCTCGGTACAATGAGCAGTTCTTC
clone_size: few; v_call: TRBV9; j_call: TRBJ2-2; d_call: .; cdr3_aa: CASSEAGLTGELFF; cdr3_nt: TGTGCCAGCAGTGAGGCAGGACTTACCGGGGAGCTGTTTTTT
clone_size: .; v_call: TRBV5-4; j_call: TRBJ2-1; d_call: .; cdr3_aa: CASSQGESSYNEQFF; cdr3_nt: TGTGCCAGCAGCCAAGGGGAGTCCTCCTACAATGAGCAGTTCTTC
clone_size: .; v_call: TRBV7-8; j_call: TRBJ2-2; d_call: TRBD1; cdr3_aa: CASSVQPGQGFAGELFF; cdr3_nt: TGTGCCAGCAGCGTCCAACCGGGACAGGGGTTCGCCGGGGAGCTGTTTTTT
clone_size: .; v_call: TRBV27; j_call: TRBJ2-7; d_call: .; cdr3_aa: CASSLAEKNEQYF; cdr3_nt: TGTGCCAGCAGTTTAGCAGAAAAAAACGAGCAGTACTTC
clone_size: .; v_call: TRBV11-3; j_call: TRBJ2-3; d_call: TRBD2; cdr3_aa: CASSPLAGGPREEQYF; cdr3_nt: TGTGCCAGCAGCCCACTAGCGGGAGGCCCTCGGGAGGAGCAGTATTTT
clone_size: .; v_call: TRBV29-1; j_call: TRBJ2-1; d_call: TRBD1; cdr3_aa: CSVGTGNNEQFF; cdr3_nt: TGCAGCGTGGGGACAGGCAACAATGAGCAGTTCTTC
clone_size: medium-sized; v_call: TRBV27; j_call: TRBJ2-5; d_call: TRBD1; cdr3_aa: CASSFDRDQETQYF; cdr3_nt: TGTGCCAGCAGTTTCGACAGGGACCAAGAGACCCAGTACTTC
clone_size: .; v_call: TRBV27; j_call: TRBJ2-3; d_call: .; cdr3_aa: CASSLPGGDTQYF; cdr3_nt: TGTGCCAGCAGTTTACCCGGAGGAGATACGCAGTATTTT
clone_size: .; v_call: TRBV7-6; j_call: TRBJ2-3; d_call: .; cdr3_aa: CASSLAGAGRSTDTQYF; cdr3_nt: TGTGCCAGCAGCTTAGCGGGGGCGGGACGAAGCACAGATACGCAGTATTTT
clone_size: medium-sized; v_call: TRBV27; j_call: TRBJ1-1; d_call: .; cdr3_aa: CASSLLMNTEAFF; cdr3_nt: TGTGCCAGCAGTTTATTAATGAACACTGAAGCTTTCTTT
clone_size: few; v_call: TRBV6-1; j_call: TRBJ1-5; d_call: TRBD1; cdr3_aa: CASRGQGRIQPQHF; cdr3_nt: TGTGCCAGCAGGGGACAGGGTCGGATTCAGCCCCAGCATTTT
clone_size: .; v_call: TRBV7-8; j_call: TRBJ2-7; d_call: .; cdr3_aa: CASSRSKVSYEQYF; cdr3_nt: TGTGCCAGCAGCCGCTCTAAAGTCTCCTACGAGCAGTACTTC
clone_size: .; v_call: TRBV19; j_call: TRBJ1-2; d_call: TRBD1; cdr3_aa: CASTHAGTGTNGYTF; cdr3_nt: TGTGCCAGTACACATGCCGGGACAGGGACTAATGGCTACACCTTC
clone_size: .; v_call: TRBV7-6; j_call: TRBJ2-1; d_call: .; cdr3_aa: CASSFYRNLKHSAYNEQFF; cdr3_nt: TGTGCCAGCAGCTTTTACAGGAATCTTAAACACTCCGCCTACAATGAGCAGTTCTTC
clone_size: once; v_call: TRBV27; j_call: TRBJ2-5; d_call: .; cdr3_aa: CASSLSIRGLGGAQETQYF; cdr3_nt: TGTGCCAGCAGTTTATCGATCAGGGGTCTAGGGGGGGCACAAGAGACCCAGTACTTC
clone_size: .; v_call: TRBV4-3; j_call: TRBJ2-3; d_call: .; cdr3_aa: CASSQEGQDTQYF; cdr3_nt: TGCGCCAGCAGCCAAGAGGGGCAAGATACGCAGTATTTT
clone_size: medium-sized; v_call: TRBV5-6; j_call: TRBJ2-7; d_call: TRBD1; cdr3_aa: CASSSDRAYEQYF; cdr3_nt: TGTGCCAGCAGCTCGGACAGGGCCTACGAGCAGTACTTC
clone_size: few; v_call: TRBV11-2; j_call: TRBJ2-5; d_call: .; cdr3_aa: CASSPQSFEETQYF; cdr3_nt: TGTGCCAGCAGCCCCCAGAGTTTCGAAGAGACCCAGTACTTC
clone_size: once; v_call: TRBV7-2; j_call: TRBJ2-5; d_call: .; cdr3_aa: CASSLETQYF; cdr3_nt: TGTGCCAGCAGTCTGGAGACCCAGTACTTC
clone_size: .; v_call: TRBV6-1; j_call: TRBJ1-1; d_call: TRBD1; cdr3_aa: CASSGTGDGNTEAFF; cdr3_nt: TGTGCCAGCAGCGGGACAGGGGATGGGAACACTGAAGCTTTCTTT
clone_size: .; v_call: TRBV5-5; j_call: TRBJ2-7; d_call: .; cdr3_aa: CASSPAWRGGGNYEQYF; cdr3_nt: TGTGCCAGCAGCCCCGCGTGGAGGGGAGGGGGGAATTACGAGCAGTACTTC
clone_size: few; v_call: TRBV7-8; j_call: TRBJ2-1; d_call: TRBD2; cdr3_aa: CASSLVGGGYYNEQFF; cdr3_nt: TGTGCCAGCAGCTTAGTGGGCGGGGGGTACTACAATGAGCAGTTCTTC
clone_size: .; v_call: TRBV19; j_call: TRBJ2-3; d_call: TRBD2; cdr3_aa: CASSMSLAGMITDTQYF; cdr3_nt: TGTGCCAGTAGTATGTCGCTAGCGGGGATGATAACAGATACGCAGTATTTT
clone_size: .; v_call: TRBV6-1; j_call: TRBJ1-2; d_call: .; cdr3_aa: CASSSRGVEYGYTF; cdr3_nt: TGTGCCAGCAGTTCACGGGGGGTCGAGTATGGCTACACCTTC
clone_size: .; v_call: TRBV7-9; j_call: TRBJ2-2; d_call: .; cdr3_aa: CASSPLPGELFF; cdr3_nt: TGTGCCAGCAGCCCACTTCCCGGGGAGCTGTTTTTT
clone_size: .; v_call: TRBV27; j_call: TRBJ2-1; d_call: .; cdr3_aa: CASSLGTGSNEQFF; cdr3_nt: TGTGCCAGCAGTTTAGGGACTGGCAGCAATGAGCAGTTCTTC
clone_size: .; v_call: TRBV28; j_call: TRBJ2-1; d_call: .; cdr3_aa: CASSFRGLNEQFF; cdr3_nt: TGTGCCAGCAGTTTCCGGGGTCTGAATGAGCAGTTCTTC
clone_size: .; v_call: TRBV11-2; j_call: TRBJ2-5; d_call: .; cdr3_aa: CASSLVGGTEETQYF; cdr3_nt: TGTGCCAGCAGCTTAGTCGGCGGGACGGAAGAGACCCAGTACTTC
clone_size: .; v_call: TRBV15; j_call: TRBJ2-5; d_call: .; cdr3_aa: CATSPAGQIKETQYF; cdr3_nt: TGTGCCACCAGCCCCGCGGGACAGATAAAAGAGACCCAGTACTTC
clone_size: few; v_call: TRBV28; j_call: TRBJ1-2; d_call: TRBD1; cdr3_aa: CASSPGQNYGYTF; cdr3_nt: TGTGCCAGCAGCCCGGGACAGAACTATGGCTACACCTTC
clone_size: .; v_call: TRBV19; j_call: TRBJ2-7; d_call: .; cdr3_aa: CASSAGLYEQYF; cdr3_nt: TGTGCCAGTAGTGCAGGGCTGTACGAGCAGTACTTC
clone_size: .; v_call: TRBV19; j_call: TRBJ2-1; d_call: TRBD1; cdr3_aa: CASSTGTVNEQFF; cdr3_nt: TGTGCCAGTAGTACGGGGACAGTCAATGAGCAGTTCTTC
clone_size: few; v_call: TRBV30; j_call: TRBJ1-1; d_call: .; cdr3_aa: CAWSIGAAEAFF; cdr3_nt: TGTGCCTGGAGTATCGGCGCTGCTGAAGCTTTCTTT
clone_size: few; v_call: TRBV29-1; j_call: TRBJ2-5; d_call: .; cdr3_aa: CSVVADSQETQYF; cdr3_nt: TGCAGCGTTGTGGCTGACAGTCAAGAGACCCAGTACTTC
clone_size: .; v_call: TRBV28; j_call: TRBJ1-3; d_call: TRBD1; cdr3_aa: CASSQGQADSGNTIYF; cdr3_nt: TGTGCCAGCAGTCAGGGACAGGCGGACTCTGGAAACACCATATATTTT
clone_size: .; v_call: TRBV7-8; j_call: TRBJ2-1; d_call: .; cdr3_aa: CASSFSPGGIEQFF; cdr3_nt: TGTGCCAGCAGCTTTTCTCCAGGGGGGATTGAGCAGTTCTTC
clone_size: .; v_call: TRBV19; j_call: TRBJ2-7; d_call: .; cdr3_aa: CASSPTGGYEQYF; cdr3_nt: TGTGCCAGTAGTCCCACAGGAGGTTACGAGCAGTACTTC
clone_size: once; v_call: TRBV5-1; j_call: TRBJ2-1; d_call: .; cdr3_aa: CASSLQWGRVASYNEQFF; cdr3_nt: TGCGCCAGCAGCTTACAATGGGGCAGGGTGGCTTCCTACAATGAGCAGTTCTTC
clone_size: .; v_call: TRBV19; j_call: TRBJ1-5; d_call: TRBD1; cdr3_aa: CASSSGTASNQPQHF; cdr3_nt: TGTGCCAGTAGTAGTGGGACAGCGAGCAATCAGCCCCAGCATTTT
clone_size: .; v_call: TRBV19; j_call: TRBJ1-4; d_call: .; cdr3_aa: CASSHPDSPNEKLFF; cdr3_nt: TGTGCCAGTAGTCACCCGGACAGCCCTAATGAAAAACTGTTTTTT
clone_size: once; v_call: TRBV6-6; j_call: TRBJ1-2; d_call: TRBD1; cdr3_aa: CASSTGGDGYTF; cdr3_nt: TGTGCCAGCAGTACAGGGGGCGATGGCTACACCTTC
clone_size: medium-sized; v_call: TRBV30; j_call: TRBJ2-4; d_call: .; cdr3_aa: CAWRAGTQAKNIQYF; cdr3_nt: TGTGCCTGGAGAGCCGGGACCCAAGCCAAAAACATTCAGTACTTC
clone_size: few; v_call: TRBV5-6; j_call: TRBJ1-1; d_call: TRBD1; cdr3_aa: CASSLAGGQMGTEAFF; cdr3_nt: TGTGCCAGCAGCTTGGCCGGGGGACAGATGGGCACTGAAGCTTTCTTT
clone_size: medium-sized; v_call: TRBV7-9; j_call: TRBJ2-2; d_call: TRBD2; cdr3_aa: CASSPRETSSTGELFF; cdr3_nt: TGTGCCAGCAGCCCCCGAGAGACTAGCAGCACCGGGGAGCTGTTTTTT